One sample yielded the 22 T cell receptor beta chains listed below, sequenced in a study of response to subunit inactivated influenza vaccine. From the RT-PCR reads, TCRdb called clonotypes with MiXCR, one entry per CDR3 protein. Here the sample spans hundreds of thousands of distinct CDR3 sequences, around 11% being singletons. This sample comprised PBMCs from blood, obtained on the day of vaccination. These receptor sequences come from a man between 45 and 60 years old who received an inactivated influenza vaccine.

This clonotype was seen ten or more times. V usage is TRBV7-2 and J usage is TRBJ1-5, with D unclear. V was shortened by 5 bases and J by 1 base, with 3 bases between the two germline ends. Germline V gene lookup returns CDR1 SGHTA and CDR2 FQGNSA. This CDR3 is built from 12 residues. The CDR3 loop is CASSASNQPQHF. The DNA of the CDR3 is TGTGCCAGCAGCGCGAGCAATCAGCCCCAGCATTTT. The variable domain in full, with the rest retrieved from reference TRBV7-2 and TRBJ1-5, is GAGVSQSPSNKVTEKGKDVELRCDPISGHTALYWYRQSLGQGLEFLIYFQGNSAPDKSGLPSDRFSAERTGGSVSTLTIQRTQQEDSAVYLCASSASNQPQHFGDGTRLSIL.

The V call is TRBV11-3, the J call TRBJ2-1; D assignment may be TRBD1 or TRBD2 (5 bases each). CDR3 length: 17 residues. With 1 base removed from V and 7 bases from J, the gap between germline ends came to 20 bases. Germline CDR1 reads SGHNT; CDR2 reads YENEEA. The CDR3 coding sequence is TGTGCCAGCAGCTTAGGGTGGGGACCGGAGAGTTGGAATGAGCAGTTCTTC. Protein: CASSLGWGPESWNEQFF.

This clonotype was seen a handful of times. This chain connects TRBV5-6 to TRBJ2-2; the D is unclear. Trimming took off 4 bases at V and 7 bases at J, with 14 bases between the two ends. Per germline, CDR1 SGHDT and CDR2 YYEEEE. CDR3 length: 14 residues. CDR3 region: CASSTGRVDGELFF. In DNA, the CDR3 is TGTGCCAGCAGCACCGGACGAGTAGACGGGGAGCTGTTTTTT.

A few counts support this clonotype. The J gene is TRBJ2-5, the V gene TRBV28, with 7 nucleotides matching TRBD1. Per the germline V gene, CDR1 is MDHEN and CDR2 is SYDVKM. The V segment lost 7 bases and the J segment 5 bases; nucleotides outside the gene matches: 13. This CDR3 is built from 15 residues. The CDR3 sequence: CASKPPQGRFETQYF. The CDR3 bases are TGTGCCAGCAAACCCCCACAGGGGCGGTTTGAGACCCAGTACTTC.

The genes are TRBV10-3 and TRBJ2-6; 9 bases line up with TRBD1. Losses at the gene ends were 6 bases for V and 1 base for J; bases not matched to a gene: 7. CDR3 length equals 17 residues. From germline, CDR1 is ENHRY and CDR2 SYGVKD. CDR3 nucleotide sequence: TGTGCCATCAGAGCCGGGACAGGGTTTTCTGGGGCCAACGTCCTGACTTTC. Translating gives CAIRAGTGFSGANVLTF.

This clonotype was observed a handful of times. The chain has TRBV11-2 and TRBJ2-5, with 13 bases lining up with TRBD2. The J segment lost 9 bases and the V segment lost 5 bases, leaving 12 bases of the junction unmatched. Germline V gives CDR1 SGHAT, CDR2 FQNNGV. The CDR3 covers 16 residues. In DNA form, the CDR3 reads TGTGCCAGCAGCGCGCCGGGACTAGCGGGACTAGGGGCCCAGTACTTC. Translated, it gives CASSAPGLAGLGAQYF.

This clonotype was observed a handful of times. The chain is built from TRBV20-1 and TRBJ2-1; 10 bases are a match to TRBD2. With V trimmed by 6 bases and J by 3 bases, 5 bases remained unmatched. Looked up from germline, CDR1 is DFQATT and CDR2 is SNEGSKA (reference sequence). The CDR3 contains 14 residues. CDR3 amino acids: CSAVAGGYYNEQFF. DNA for the CDR3: TGCAGTGCCGTAGCGGGGGGCTACTACAATGAGCAGTTCTTC.

This clonotype was seen ten or more times. J is TRBJ2-7 and V is TRBV4-1, with D possibly called TRBD1 or TRBD2 (5 bases each). V shed 2 bases and J shed 2 bases, with 13 bases lying between them. Germline assignment: CDR1 MGHRA and CDR2 YSYEKL. The CDR3 is 15 residues long. This CDR3 is CASSQRGAGAYEQYF. CDR3 nucleotides: TGCGCCAGCAGCCAAAGAGGGGCCGGAGCCTACGAGCAGTACTTC.

This clonotype came up a few times. This rearrangement joins TRBV19 to TRBJ1-2, with D perhaps matching TRBD1 (5 bases). The CDR3 contains 14 residues. The germline gives CDR1 LNHDA, CDR2 SQIVND (reference sequence). V shed 5 bases and J shed 3 bases, with 13 bases lying between them. The CDR3 sequence: CASSANGGYYGYTF. In DNA form, the CDR3 reads TGTGCCAGTAGTGCCAACGGGGGGTACTATGGCTACACCTTC.

J is TRBJ1-5 and V is TRBV24-1; 7 bases map to TRBD1. Germline loops: CDR1 KGHDR, CDR2 SFDVKD. The CDR3 totals 14 residues. The V gene end was trimmed by 9 bases and the J gene end by 5 bases; junction bases not matched to a gene: 9. In nucleotides, the CDR3 is TGTGCCACCTCAGACAGGGTAAGGGATCAGCCCCAGCATTTT. It specifies CATSDRVRDQPQHF.

This clonotype showed up just a few times. CDR3 nucleotides: TGCAGTGCTAGAGGAGGTGGACAGATCCAAGAGACCCAGTACTTC. It translates to CSARGGGQIQETQYF. V and J are TRBV20-1 and TRBJ2-5; tentative D call: TRBD1 (6 bases). This CDR3 is built from 15 residues. Germline CDR1 DFQATT, CDR2 SNEGSKA (reference sequence). Trimming removed 1 base from V and 1 base from J, with 13 bases in between.

In this sample, this clonotype turned up many times. The V gene is TRBV20-1, the J gene TRBJ2-3; TRBD1 matches at 7 bases. Trimming took 4 bases from V and 4 from J; bases not matched to a gene: 11. The CDR3 extends over 15 amino acids. Germline values: CDR1 DFQATT, CDR2 SNEGSKA (reference sequence). CDR3 nucleotide sequence: TGCAGTGCTAAAGGGACAGCCAAGACCCCAGATACGCAGTATTTT. It encodes CSAKGTAKTPDTQYF.

This clonotype was seen only a few times. V is TRBV12-3 or TRBV12-4 and J is TRBJ2-7; 13 bases agree with TRBD2. CDR3 length: 16 amino acids. V dropped 4 bases and J dropped 5; count of bases not matched to a gene: 8. Written as DNA, the CDR3 is TGTGCCAGCAGTTCTGGACTAGCGGGAGCCTTGGACGAGCAGTACTTC. It yields the protein CASSSGLAGALDEQYF.

The chain carries TRBV7-2 and TRBJ2-3; D could derive from TRBD1 or TRBD2 (6 bases each). This CDR3 has 16 residues. CDR1 and CDR2 from the germline V gene are SGHTA and FQGNSA. Trimming removed 1 base at V and 0 bases at J, with 11 bases between. CDR3 sequence: CASSLDRGLSTDTQYF. CDR3 DNA: TGTGCCAGCAGCTTAGACCGGGGGCTAAGCACAGATACGCAGTATTTT. Supplemented by reference TRBV7-2 and TRBJ2-3, the full variable domain reads GAGVSQSPSNKVTEKGKDVELRCDPISGHTALYWYRQSLGQGLEFLIYFQGNSAPDKSGLPSDRFSAERTGGSVSTLTIQRTQQEDSAVYLCASSLDRGLSTDTQYFGPGTRLTVL.

This clonotype occurred many times. The chain joins TRBV12-3 or TRBV12-4 to TRBJ2-1, with 8 bases lining up with TRBD2. The CDR3 totals 15 residues. With 7 bases clipped from V and 9 bases from J, the junction kept 14 bases outside the gene matches. CDR3 coding DNA: TGTGCCAGCACAAGGGGACTAGGTGTCTTACGTGAGCAGTTCTTC. This encodes CASTRGLGVLREQFF.

V and J are TRBV20-1 and TRBJ2-3; 7 bases are a match to TRBD2. The V segment lost 6 bases and the J segment 3 bases; nucleotides outside the gene matches: 15. Germline V gives CDR1 DFQATT, CDR2 SNEGSKA (reference sequence). This CDR3 spans 16 amino acids. In DNA, the CDR3 is TGCAGTGCCCTCCTTAGGGCGGGGGTCCGGACAGATACGCAGTATTTT. It codes for CSALLRAGVRTDTQYF.

This clonotype appeared a few times. The rearrangement links TRBV5-1 to TRBJ2-3; D unresolved. CDR1 is SGHRS, CDR2 YFSETQ, per germline. The CDR3 spans 16 residues. Trimming shortened V by 3 bases and J by 6 bases, and 20 bases separated the two germline ends. CDR3: CASSSMERTLGDTQYF. The DNA of the CDR3 is TGCGCCAGCAGCTCGATGGAGCGTACCCTCGGGGATACGCAGTATTTT.

The table lists this clonotype with a few counts. This chain links TRBV12-3 or TRBV12-4 with TRBJ2-1; D call uncertain. The CDR3 extends over 11 amino acids. The V gene lost 6 bases and the J gene lost 9 bases, with 9 bases spanning the gap. The DNA for the CDR3 is TGTGCCAGCAGCACCAAGACTGAGCAGTTCTTC. Protein: CASSTKTEQFF.

The table lists this clonotype with a few counts. The V call is TRBV12-3 or TRBV12-4, the J call TRBJ2-5; D unclear. The CDR3 sequence is 12 residues long. V lost 5 bases, J lost 7 bases, and 11 bases lay in between. As DNA, the CDR3 is TGTGCCAGCAGTATGGATCAGGCGACCCAGTACTTC. Encoded protein: CASSMDQATQYF.

This chain links TRBV5-6 with TRBJ2-3, with D uncertain. Germline CDR1 is SGHDT and CDR2 is YYEEEE. The CDR3 consists of 16 residues. V lost 0 bases and J lost 1, with 12 bases in between. The CDR3 nucleotides read TGTGCCAGCAGCTTGGCGGTGGGCCGGGGCACAGATACGCAGTATTTT. It specifies CASSLAVGRGTDTQYF.

This clonotype was observed a handful of times. This rearrangement joins TRBV6-5 to TRBJ2-5; D is perhaps TRBD1 (6 bases). The V and J ends lost 0 bases and 4 bases respectively, with 12 bases between them. Germline V gene lookup returns CDR1 MNHEY and CDR2 SVGAGI. There are 15 residues in the CDR3. The CDR3 DNA sequence: TGTGCCAGCAGTTACTCGACAGGCAGGGCAGAGACCCAGTACTTC. It encodes CASSYSTGRAETQYF.

The chain is built from TRBV4-3 and TRBJ2-4; D is undetermined. Trimming shortened V by 0 bases and J by 4 bases, and 4 bases separated the two germline ends. The germline CDR1 and CDR2 sequences are LGHNA and YSLEER. The CDR3 extends over 13 amino acids. This CDR3 reads CASSQEPKNIQYF. DNA for the CDR3: TGCGCCAGCAGCCAAGAACCGAAAAACATTCAGTACTTC.